This TCR beta chain was identified in a study of cytomegalovirus exposure and HLA in healthy donors. Trimming removed 4 bases from V and 10 bases from J; junction bases left unmatched: 16. CDR3 length: 16 amino acids. In germline, CDR1 is SGHNT, CDR2 YYREEE (reference sequence). PCR amplification relied on 60 Vbeta primers (plus 13 Jbeta primers). TCRdb keeps only in-frame clones here, not all; method: immunoSEQ multiplex PCR. The sample has roughly 80,000 clones, 77% seen once. The clonotype was recovered from a man aged 50 to 60 in good health and CMV-seropositive. J is TRBJ2-1 and V is TRBV5-4, with 8 bases identical to TRBD2. Sequences were obtained from PBMCs. This CDR3 reads CASSRDGSGGPREQFF. The CDR3 nucleotides read TGTGCCAGCAGCCGGGACGGGTCGGGAGGGCCGCGGGAGCAGTTCTTC.